These 9 T cell receptor beta chains came from one sample sequenced in a study of early stage breast cancer tumors. Profiling relied on immunoSEQ multiplex PCR, and the TCRdb table lists in-frame clones only, not all of them. The sample lists about 25,000 clones, around 70% seen once, with 9.5% to 10% in the top ten. Material for sequencing was breast tumor tissue. These receptors were collected from a person aged 55 to 70 with breast cancer.

The V gene is TRBV11-1, the J gene TRBJ2-5; D is undetermined. This CDR3 contains 12 residues. CDR1 and CDR2 from the germline V gene are SGHAT and FQDESV (reference sequence). V lost 4 bases and J lost 5, with 8 bases in between. CDR3 sequence reads: CASSSNTETQYF. CDR3 sequence (DNA): TGTGCCAGCAGCTCTAATACCGAGACCCAGTACTTC.

This chain connects TRBV27 to TRBJ2-2, with a weak D call TRBD2 (6 bases). Germline CDR1 is MNHEY and CDR2 is SMNVEV (reference sequence). The CDR3 contains 15 residues. Trimming cost V 5 bases and J 6 bases, with 16 bases left between them. CDR3 amino acids: CASSRGTLSAGELFF. The CDR3 DNA reads TGTGCCAGCAGTCGAGGGACTCTATCGGCCGGGGAGCTGTTTTTT.

The chain employs TRBV7-9 and TRBJ2-5; D call uncertain. CDR3 length: 14 residues. The V and J ends lost 4 bases and 1 base respectively, with 10 bases between them. Per the germline V gene, CDR1 is SEHNR and CDR2 is FQNEAQ (reference sequence). The CDR3 loop reads CASSSRSAQETQYF. The DNA of the CDR3 is TGTGCCAGCAGCTCCCGGAGCGCCCAAGAGACCCAGTACTTC.

The chain links TRBV19 to TRBJ1-2; unclear D gene. Germline V gene sequence: CDR1 LNHDA, CDR2 SQIVND (reference sequence). The CDR3 covers 16 residues. V was clipped by 7 bases and J by 4 bases, with 22 bases between them. Written as DNA, the CDR3 is TGTGCCAGTACCCCTCTCCGGGCAGGAGGAGGCTATGGCTACACCTTC. Translated, it gives CASTPLRAGGGYGYTF.

CDR3 in amino acids: CASGLDDRGSYEQYF. The CDR3 DNA sequence: TGTGCTAGTGGTTTGGATGACAGGGGGTCCTACGAGCAGTACTTC. The chain couples TRBV12-5 to TRBJ2-7, with 9 bases fitting TRBD1. The CDR3 contains 15 residues. V lost 1 base, J lost 1 base, and 2 bases stayed unmatched. CDR1 LGHNT and CDR2 FRNRAP come from the germline V gene.

This chain links TRBV7-2 with TRBJ1-2; TRBD1 matches 8 bases. The germline CDR1 and CDR2 sequences are SGHTA and FQGNSA. Trimming at V came to 5 bases and at J to 0 bases, leaving 2 bases not matched to a gene. The CDR3 has 14 residues. CDR3 in amino acids: CASSPGQANYGYTF. The CDR3 bases are TGTGCCAGCAGCCCGGGACAGGCTAACTATGGCTACACCTTC.

The chain uses TRBV18 and TRBJ2-2; 7 positions agree with TRBD1. CDR3 length: 14 amino acids. Germline assignment: CDR1 KGHSH and CDR2 LQKENI. J was trimmed by 3 bases and V by 4 bases; bases with no gene match: 2. CDR3 bases: TGTGCCAGCTCACGGGGACAGTACACCGGGGAGCTGTTTTTT. Translated, it gives CASSRGQYTGELFF.

The V and J genes are TRBV7-6 and TRBJ2-3, with D maybe TRBD2 (6 bases). This CDR3 region has 17 residues. Germline V gene lookup returns CDR1 SGHVS and CDR2 FNYEAQ. The germline V and J ends were trimmed by 5 bases and 2 bases, with 20 bases remaining between them. CDR3 region: CASSPSSGGGVTDTQYF. CDR3 DNA: TGTGCCAGCAGCCCTAGTTCCGGGGGTGGAGTCACAGATACGCAGTATTTT.

The V call is TRBV29-1, the J call TRBJ2-3; TRBD1 aligns across 7 bases. With V trimmed by 6 bases and J by 2 bases, 8 bases remained unmatched. CDR3 length: 14 amino acids. Looked up from germline, CDR1 is SQVTM and CDR2 is ANQGSEA. CDR3 sequence (DNA): TGCAGCGTCCGACAGGGCTCCTACACAGATACGCAGTATTTT. Translated: CSVRQGSYTDTQYF.